This entry lists 29 T cell receptor beta chains sequenced from one sample in a study of OX40 agonist ivuxolimab in advanced cancers. The repertoire was sequenced with immunoSEQ multiplex PCR; TCRdb's copy has only in-frame clones and lacks some. The repertoire holds some 61,000 clones, with around 90% as singletons. This material consisted of CD4+ or CD8+ T cells sorted from blood, taken in a trial of the OX40 agonist ivuxolimab. Receptors were obtained from an adult with an advanced solid tumor such as melanoma, head and neck, liver or kidney cancer.

V gene TRBV4-1 combines with J gene TRBJ2-7; the D is unclear. Trimming shortened V by 0 bases and J by 3 bases, and 15 bases separated the two germline ends. Germline assignment: CDR1 MGHRA and CDR2 YSYEKL. The CDR3 totals 16 residues. This CDR3 is CASSQDWRSENYEQYF. CDR3 sequence (DNA): TGCGCCAGCAGCCAAGATTGGCGGAGTGAGAACTACGAGCAGTACTTC.

The chain uses TRBV29-1 and TRBJ1-1, with 7 positions matching TRBD1. After removal of 6 bases from V and 6 bases from J, the junction contained 10 bases not matched to a gene. Germline CDR1 and CDR2: SQVTM and ANQGSEA. The CDR3 length is 13 residues. The DNA of the CDR3 is TGCAGCGTCCCAACAGGGGATCTTTCTGAAGCTTTCTTT. Translated, it gives CSVPTGDLSEAFF.

The CDR3 nucleotides read TGTGCCAGTAGTATTGACAAGGGAGTAAGAGAGCTGTTTTTT. Encoded protein: CASSIDKGVRELFF. This chain links TRBV19 with TRBJ2-2; maybe TRBD2 (5 bases). With 3 bases removed from V and 11 bases from J, the gap between germline ends came to 16 bases. CDR1 and CDR2 from the germline V gene are LNHDA and SQIVND (reference sequence). There are 14 residues in the CDR3.

V and J are TRBV29-1 and TRBJ1-3; D uncertain. The CDR3 spans 11 residues. Trimming took off 3 bases at V and 3 bases at J, with 3 bases between the two ends. CDR1 is SQVTM, CDR2 ANQGSEA, per germline. This chain's CDR3 is CSVESGNTIYF. The DNA of the CDR3 is TGCAGCGTTGAGAGTGGAAACACCATATATTTT.

This chain connects TRBV19 to TRBJ2-3; the D call may be TRBD1 or TRBD2 (5 bases each). V shed 0 bases and J shed 3 bases, with 16 bases lying between them. CDR1 is LNHDA, CDR2 SQIVND, per germline (reference sequence). The CDR3 runs to 17 residues. This CDR3 reads CASSIDPPGTGTDTQYF. CDR3 bases: TGTGCCAGTAGTATAGATCCTCCCGGGACCGGTACAGATACGCAGTATTTT.

The chain carries TRBV7-2 and TRBJ1-2; D unresolved. Trimming cost V 1 base and J 7 bases, with 7 bases left between them. The CDR3 is 12 amino acids. Per the germline V gene, CDR1 is SGHTA and CDR2 is FQGNSA. CDR3 loop: CASSLERRGYTF. The CDR3 DNA reads as TGTGCCAGCAGCTTAGAGAGGCGTGGCTACACCTTC.

The chain employs TRBV19 and TRBJ1-4; the match to TRBD1 covers 9 bases. Trimming at V came to 2 bases and at J to 5 bases, leaving 6 bases not matched to a gene. Germline V gene data show CDR1 as LNHDA and CDR2 as SQIVND (reference sequence). The CDR3 is made up of 16 amino acids. The CDR3 region is CASSIPPGQGNEKLFF. In DNA, the CDR3 is TGTGCCAGTAGTATACCCCCGGGACAGGGAAATGAAAAACTGTTTTTT.

The V call is TRBV9, the J call TRBJ1-1; D possibly corresponds to TRBD1 (6 bases). Germline V CDR1 and CDR2: SGDLS, YYNGEE. Trimming removed 0 bases from V and 2 bases from J, with 8 bases in between. This CDR3 spans 14 amino acids. As DNA, the CDR3 is TGTGCCAGCAGCGTAGCGGGGGCAAACACTGAAGCTTTCTTT. It specifies CASSVAGANTEAFF.

J is TRBJ2-5 and V is TRBV6-6, with 8 nucleotides matching TRBD2. The CDR3 has 15 residues. After removal of 6 bases from V and 5 bases from J, the junction contained 11 bases not matched to a gene. Germline values: CDR1 MNHNY, CDR2 SVGAGI (reference sequence). The CDR3 nucleotides are TGTGCCAGCAGGAACGGGAGGGATGGGTCGGAGACCCAGTACTTC. Protein product: CASRNGRDGSETQYF.

The V gene is TRBV28, the J gene TRBJ1-1; D is possibly TRBD1 (6 bases). Trimming removed 3 bases from V and 1 base from J, with 12 bases in between. Germline-derived CDR1 and CDR2 are MDHEN and SYDVKM. This CDR3 comprises 15 residues. Here the CDR3 DNA reads TGTGCCAGCAGTTTGGTCGGGACATGGAACACTGAAGCTTTCTTT. Its translation: CASSLVGTWNTEAFF.

The J gene is TRBJ1-1, the V gene TRBV11-2; TRBD1 aligns across 8 bases. Unmatched junction bases numbered 14, after V lost 5 bases and J lost 3 bases. Germline CDR1 SGHAT, CDR2 FQNNGV. The CDR3 sequence is 17 residues long. DNA for the CDR3: TGTGCCAGCAGCCATATCGCACCAGGGGGCAGTTACACTGAAGCTTTCTTT. Its translation is CASSHIAPGGSYTEAFF.

The gene calls are TRBV19 and TRBJ2-7, with 8 bases lining up with TRBD2. J was trimmed by 1 base and V by 3 bases; bases with no gene match: 5. The CDR3 sequence is 15 residues long. Germline V lookup: CDR1 LNHDA, CDR2 SQIVND (reference sequence). The CDR3 reads CASSIATSGSYEQYF. CDR3 nucleotides: TGTGCCAGTAGTATCGCAACTAGCGGATCCTACGAGCAGTACTTC.

This rearrangement joins TRBV7-2 to TRBJ1-4; possibly TRBD1 for D (6 bases). Germline values: CDR1 SGHTA, CDR2 FQGNSA. The germline V and J ends were trimmed by 4 bases and 7 bases, with 16 bases remaining between them. This CDR3 spans 15 amino acids. The CDR3: CASSWDQTGTEKLFF. CDR3 DNA sequence: TGTGCCAGCAGCTGGGACCAGACAGGCACTGAAAAACTGTTTTTT.

The J gene is TRBJ1-6, the V gene TRBV9; D is unclear. Germline lookup yields CDR1 SGDLS and CDR2 YYNGEE. The germline V and J ends were trimmed by 0 bases and 6 bases, with 7 bases remaining between them. There are 14 residues in the CDR3. The chain's CDR3 is CASSVEQTNSPLHF. CDR3 in DNA: TGTGCCAGCAGCGTAGAACAGACTAATTCACCCCTCCACTTT.

The chain employs TRBV6-5 and TRBJ2-1; D is unresolved. Germline lookup yields CDR1 MNHEY and CDR2 SVGAGI. The CDR3 covers 13 residues. Between the trimmed V and J ends, which lost 2 bases and 7 bases, there was a span of 9 bases. The CDR3 DNA reads as TGTGCCAGCAGTTACAGGAGAACAAATGAGCAGTTCTTC. As protein: CASSYRRTNEQFF.

The genes are TRBV14 and TRBJ2-1, with 7 positions matching TRBD1. J lost 14 bases, V lost 0 bases, and 7 bases had no gene match. Germline CDR1 SGHDN, CDR2 FVKESK. This CDR3 contains 13 residues. The CDR3 DNA is TGTGCCAGCAGCCAAGACCGCCTGACAGGGAAGTTCTTC. It translates to CASSQDRLTGKFF.

The gene calls are TRBV7-9 and TRBJ2-2; 8 nucleotides agree with TRBD2. This CDR3 contains 16 residues. J lost 6 bases, V lost 2 bases, and 8 bases had no gene match. Germline V CDR1 and CDR2: SEHNR, FQNEAQ (reference sequence). The CDR3 DNA follows: TGTGCCAGCAGCTTAATTAGCGGGGCCCTCTCCGGGGAGCTGTTTTTT. Protein product: CASSLISGALSGELFF.

The chain is built from TRBV9 and TRBJ2-7; 11 nucleotides align to TRBD2. J was trimmed by 3 bases and V by 4 bases; bases with no gene match: 9. CDR1 SGDLS and CDR2 YYNGEE come from the germline V gene. The CDR3 consists of 16 residues. The CDR3: CASSLGTSGGFYEQYF. Here the CDR3 DNA reads TGTGCCAGCAGCTTAGGGACTAGCGGAGGTTTCTACGAGCAGTACTTC.

The chain couples TRBV12-1 to TRBJ2-7; the D call TRBD2 from the table was never checked on the DNA. TRBV12-1 is listed as a pseudogene. The CDR3 loop spans 17 amino acids. The CDR3 bases are TGTGCCAGCAGCTTTGCCCCCGGGGGGGGACCCTCCTACGAGCAGTACTTC. Its translation: CASSFAPGGGPSYEQYF.

The chain carries TRBV11-3 and TRBJ2-7, with TRBD1 identical over 8 bases. The ends lost 5 bases at V and 3 bases at J; junction bases unmatched: 3. This CDR3 is built from 13 residues. Germline V CDR1 and CDR2: SGHNT, YENEEA. In DNA form, the CDR3 reads TGTGCCAGCAGCAACGGACAGGGCTACGAGCAGTACTTC. It specifies CASSNGQGYEQYF.

The rearrangement links TRBV13 to TRBJ2-7; D ambiguous. Trimming shortened V by 2 bases and J by 5 bases, and 4 bases separated the two germline ends. CDR1 PRHDT and CDR2 FYEKMQ come from the germline V gene (reference sequence). The CDR3 consists of 11 residues. CDR3 DNA: TGTGCCAGCAGCTTAAGCAACGAGCAGTACTTC. Protein product: CASSLSNEQYF.

The chain carries TRBV10-3 and TRBJ2-7; perhaps D is TRBD1 or TRBD2 (5 bases each). This CDR3 contains 12 residues. The germline CDR1 and CDR2 sequences are ENHRY and SYGVKD. Trimming pared 2 bases from V and 5 bases from J, leaving 7 bases between. CDR3 bases: TGTGCCATCAGTGAGGGGGACCACGAGCAGTACTTC. This encodes CAISEGDHEQYF.

The chain carries TRBV2 and TRBJ2-5; D is possibly TRBD2 (6 bases). This CDR3 comprises 15 residues. Germline V lookup: CDR1 SNHLY, CDR2 FYNNEI. The germline V and J ends were trimmed by 6 bases and 1 base, with 15 bases remaining between them. CDR3 bases: TGTGCCAGCAGCGCGGAAGTGGGAGGCCAAGAGACCCAGTACTTC. This gives the protein CASSAEVGGQETQYF.

This chain connects TRBV6-5 to TRBJ2-1, with 15 bases identical to TRBD2. The ends lost 10 bases at V and 7 bases at J; junction bases unmatched: 5. CDR3 length: 14 residues. Looked up from germline, CDR1 is MNHEY and CDR2 is SVGAGI. As DNA, the CDR3 is TGTGCCACCCTGGGACTAGCGGGAGGAAATGAGCAGTTCTTC. The encoded protein is CATLGLAGGNEQFF.

This sequence joins TRBV7-3 and TRBJ2-7; 11 bases line up with TRBD2. CDR3 length: 17 residues. Germline V gene lookup returns CDR1 SGHTA and CDR2 FQGTGA. Losses at the gene ends were 1 base for V and 2 bases for J; bases not matched to a gene: 7. In nucleotides, the CDR3 is TGTGCCAGCAGCTTAAAGGGGGGACTAGCGGTCCCCTACGAGCAGTACTTC. It specifies CASSLKGGLAVPYEQYF.

The chain uses TRBV2 and TRBJ2-7; a weak D match, TRBD2 (6 bases). V was trimmed by 2 bases and J by 10 bases, leaving 9 bases between them. The germline V gene encodes CDR1 SNHLY and CDR2 FYNNEI. The CDR3 is 11 amino acids. Written as DNA, the CDR3 is TGTGCCAGCAGTGAACGGGGGAACCAGTACTTC. Protein sequence: CASSERGNQYF.

The J gene is TRBJ2-4, the V gene TRBV19; 11 positions match TRBD2. Germline-derived CDR1 and CDR2 are LNHDA and SQIVND (reference sequence). J gave up 0 bases and V 5 bases, and 12 bases lay outside the gene matches. CDR3 length equals 19 residues. The CDR3 here is CASSQRASGRNPAKNIQYF. The CDR3 nucleotides read TGTGCCAGTAGTCAGAGGGCTAGCGGGAGGAACCCAGCCAAAAACATTCAGTACTTC.

V gene TRBV5-1 combines with J gene TRBJ2-7; the D call may be TRBD1 or TRBD2 (6 bases each). CDR1 is SGHRS, CDR2 YFSETQ, per germline. The CDR3 spans 14 residues. Trimming removed 1 base at V and 2 bases at J, with 10 bases between. DNA of the CDR3: TGCGCCAGCAGCTTGCGGGGGCACCCCTACGAGCAGTACTTC. Residues: CASSLRGHPYEQYF.

Here the CDR3 reads CASSGGQSTDTQYF. The CDR3 DNA reads as TGTGCCAGTTCGGGGGGACAATCCACAGATACGCAGTATTTT. The genes are TRBV19 and TRBJ2-3, with a possible D match to TRBD2 (7 bases). Per the germline V gene, CDR1 is LNHDA and CDR2 is SQIVND (reference sequence). The CDR3 is 14 residues long. Trimming took off 8 bases at V and 2 bases at J, with 14 bases between the two ends.